This TCR beta chain was obtained from a study of CD8+CD57+ T cells in acquired aplastic anemia. As for the study in general: CD4+ and CD8+ cells, once sorted, gave DNA averaging approximately 3 ug.

This CDR3 region has 17 residues. The sample holds one count of this clonotype. Just one base apart from a much larger clone, this may be a read error. Profiles of TCR beta VDJ and CDR3 were generated from a genomic DNA template. TCRdb itself ran the reads through MiXCR, one entry per CDR3 protein. The sample shows 200,000 or so distinct CDR3 sequences, around three fifths of them seen only once. The TCR was taken from a human donor with severe aplastic anemia or a healthy control (not recorded which). Input material: sorted CD4+, CD8+, or CD8+CD57+ T cells (not recorded which) from PBMCs. This chain connects TRBV12-3 or TRBV12-4 to TRBJ2-1, with TRBD2 matching 14 bases. The CDR3 DNA reads TGTGCCAGCAGTTCTATGACTAGCGGGGGGGATATGCATGAGCAGTCCTTC. Residues: CASSSMTSGGDMHEQSF.